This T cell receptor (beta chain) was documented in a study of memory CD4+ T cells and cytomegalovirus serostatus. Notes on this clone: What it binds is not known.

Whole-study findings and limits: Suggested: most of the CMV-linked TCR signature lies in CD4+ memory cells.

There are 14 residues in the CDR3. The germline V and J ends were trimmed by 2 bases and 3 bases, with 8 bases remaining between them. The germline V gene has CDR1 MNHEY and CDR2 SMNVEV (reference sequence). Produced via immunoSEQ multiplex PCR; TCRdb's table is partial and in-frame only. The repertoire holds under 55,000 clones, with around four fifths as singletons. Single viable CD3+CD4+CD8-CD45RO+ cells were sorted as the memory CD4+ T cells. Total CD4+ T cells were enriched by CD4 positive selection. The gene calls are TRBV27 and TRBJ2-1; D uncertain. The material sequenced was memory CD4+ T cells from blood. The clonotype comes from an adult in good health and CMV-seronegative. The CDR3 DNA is TGTGCCAGCAGTTTAAATCCCTACTACAATGAGCAGTTCTTC. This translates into CASSLNPYYNEQFF.